This passage covers 20 T cell receptor beta chains from one sample sequenced in a study of cytotoxic CD8 clonotypes in ibrutinib-treated CLL. TCRdb keeps only in-frame clones here, not all; method: immunoSEQ multiplex PCR. This table holds around 250,000 clones, around three quarters found once. This specimen was PBMCs, taken after 24 months of ibrutinib treatment. The receptors derive from a human donor with chronic lymphocytic leukemia.

The chain joins TRBV14 to TRBJ2-3, with no clear D. Germline V gives CDR1 SGHDN, CDR2 FVKESK. This CDR3 spans 11 amino acids. Trimming shortened V by 3 bases and J by 5 bases, and 3 bases separated the two germline ends. The CDR3 nucleotides read TGTGCCAGCAGCCAGCAAGATACGCAGTATTTT. It yields the protein CASSQQDTQYF.

This chain joins TRBV25-1 and TRBJ1-5; D remains ambiguous. The CDR3 runs to 16 residues. Germline V gene data show CDR1 as MGHDK and CDR2 as SYGVNS. V was trimmed by 1 base and J by 3 bases, leaving 13 bases between them. CDR3 loop: CASSESGVIDNQPQHF. CDR3 DNA: TGTGCCAGCAGTGAATCCGGGGTCATAGACAATCAGCCCCAGCATTTT.

This chain joins TRBV4-1 and TRBJ2-1; 11 bases map to TRBD2. Germline CDR1 and CDR2: MGHRA and YSYEKL. J gave up 4 bases and V 4 bases, and 3 bases lay outside the gene matches. There are 15 residues in the CDR3. CDR3 in DNA: TGCGCCAGCAGCCCGGGACTAGCGGATTACAATGAGCAGTTCTTC. This gives the protein CASSPGLADYNEQFF.

The chain is built from TRBV28 and TRBJ1-5, with D possibly TRBD1 on 5 matching bases. The germline V gene has CDR1 MDHEN and CDR2 SYDVKM. With 2 bases removed from V and 4 bases from J, the gap between germline ends came to 12 bases. The CDR3 is 15 residues long. CDR3 amino acids: CASSLGLRGNQPQHF. The CDR3 nucleotides are TGTGCCAGCAGTTTAGGTTTGAGGGGTAATCAGCCCCAGCATTTT.

V gene TRBV6-5 combines with J gene TRBJ1-1, with 7 bases identical to TRBD1. With 0 bases clipped from V and 5 bases from J, the junction kept 3 bases outside the gene matches. Germline CDR1 MNHEY, CDR2 SVGAGI. The CDR3 loop spans 14 amino acids. The CDR3 DNA follows: TGTGCCAGCAGTTACTCCGGACAGGTTACTGAAGCTTTCTTT. Protein product: CASSYSGQVTEAFF.

A few counts support this clone. This chain uses TRBV2 with TRBJ2-1; TRBD2 aligns across 7 bases. Germline loops: CDR1 SNHLY, CDR2 FYNNEI. This CDR3 is built from 12 residues. J lost 7 bases, V lost 8 bases, and 5 bases had no gene match. Here the CDR3 DNA reads TGTGCCAGCGGGGGAGGGAGGAATGAGCAGTTCTTC. Protein: CASGGGRNEQFF.

A remark on this clone: Other DNA sequences of this sample code for an identical CDR3. The rearrangement links TRBV6-5 to TRBJ2-7; D is undetermined. Germline CDR1 and CDR2: MNHEY and SVGAGI. CDR3 length equals 13 residues. Trimming removed 3 bases at V and 2 bases at J, with 8 bases between. In nucleotides, the CDR3 is TGTGCCAGCAGTTATGCTCCTACCTACGAGCAGTACTTC. As protein: CASSYAPTYEQYF.

Here the CDR3 DNA reads TGTGCCAGCAGTTTCTGGGACAGGAACGATGAGCAGTTCTTC. This gives the protein CASSFWDRNDEQFF. The chain links TRBV27 to TRBJ2-1, with 8 bases that match TRBD1. The CDR3 consists of 14 residues. Germline-derived CDR1 and CDR2 are MNHEY and SMNVEV (reference sequence). The V gene end was trimmed by 3 bases and the J gene end by 8 bases; junction bases not matched to a gene: 6.

This chain connects TRBV7-3 to TRBJ2-7; a weak D match, TRBD1 (6 bases). The CDR3 runs 13 residues. The germline V gene encodes CDR1 SGHTA and CDR2 FQGTGA. V lost 5 bases, J lost 1 base, and 9 bases lay in between. CDR3 loop: CASSPDSSYEQYF. For the CDR3, the DNA is TGTGCCAGCAGCCCGGACAGTTCCTACGAGCAGTACTTC.

This chain uses TRBV14 with TRBJ2-7; 7 bases fit TRBD2. The V and J ends lost 1 base and 3 bases, in that order; junction bases with no gene match: 6. Looked up from germline, CDR1 is SGHDN and CDR2 is FVKESK. There are 15 residues in the CDR3. The CDR3 region has the DNA TGTGCCAGCAGCCAAGGGCTAGCGGTTTACTACGAGCAGTACTTC. This sequence encodes CASSQGLAVYYEQYF.

Here the CDR3 DNA reads TGTGCCAGTAGTCGGTGGGGGGTGGACGGCTCGAAGCAGTTCTTC. This gives the protein CASSRWGVDGSKQFF. The rearrangement uses TRBV19 and TRBJ2-1, with D perhaps matching TRBD2 (6 bases). V lost 5 bases and J 11 bases, leaving 22 bases between the germline ends. This CDR3 contains 15 residues. Germline V lookup: CDR1 LNHDA, CDR2 SQIVND (reference sequence).

The J gene is TRBJ1-1, the V gene TRBV6-1, with D possibly being TRBD1 (6 bases). The V end was cut by 7 bases, the J end by 0 bases, with 12 bases between. The CDR3 contains 14 residues. CDR1 is MNHNS, CDR2 SASEGT, per germline. The CDR3 sequence: CASMWGPMNTEAFF. DNA of the CDR3: TGTGCCAGCATGTGGGGGCCTATGAACACTGAAGCTTTCTTT.

The J gene is TRBJ2-5, the V gene TRBV18, with 7 bases aligning to TRBD1. The J call may be in error: the DNA end matches TRBJ2-7 better. The CDR3 is 14 amino acids. Germline V CDR1 and CDR2: KGHSH, LQKENI. The CDR3: CASSQDRVVGEQYF. The CDR3 bases are TGTGCCAGCTCACAAGACAGGGTGGTTGGCGAGCAGTACTTC.

This clone has a single count. The rearrangement uses TRBV4-2 and TRBJ2-2; 10 bases line up with TRBD2. The germline V gene encodes CDR1 LGHNA and CDR2 YNFKEQ. The CDR3 is 17 residues long. Trimming cost V 6 bases and J 5 bases; bases outside gene matches: 12. The CDR3 DNA sequence: TGTGCCAGCAGAAGGCTAGCGGGAGATATCCGTACCGGGGAGCTGTTTTTT. Its protein product is CASRRLAGDIRTGELFF.

The CDR3 sequence: CASSRGGGQGYEQYF. The CDR3 DNA is TGTGCCAGCAGCCGCGGAGGGGGACAGGGCTACGAGCAGTACTTC. The chain joins TRBV6-5 to TRBJ2-7, with TRBD1 matching over 9 bases. V dropped 6 bases and J dropped 3; count of bases not matched to a gene: 9. This CDR3 comprises 15 residues. Germline loops: CDR1 MNHEY, CDR2 SVGAGI.

The genes are TRBV5-1 and TRBJ2-3; D call uncertain. Germline CDR1 SGHRS, CDR2 YFSETQ. V was cut by 4 bases and J by 1 base, with 13 bases left in between. This CDR3 has 15 amino acids. The CDR3 region has the DNA TGCGCCAGCAGCAACACAGCTTTTGGCACAGATACGCAGTATTTT. This codes for CASSNTAFGTDTQYF.

This clone has just a few counts. This chain connects TRBV23-1 to TRBJ1-2; D remains unclear. TRBV23-1 falls under the ORF class, with uncertain function. The CDR3 runs to 15 residues. The V end was cut by 0 bases, the J end by 0 bases, with 8 bases between. Written as DNA, the CDR3 is TGCGCCAGCAGTCAATCCCCTGAAGCTAACTATGGCTACACCTTC. Translated: CASSQSPEANYGYTF.

This clone was observed a handful of times. An end of the junction differs from the germline gene, which may be a read error. The chain carries TRBV28 and TRBJ2-2; maybe TRBD2 (7 bases). Germline lookup yields CDR1 MDHEN and CDR2 SYDVKM. The CDR3 totals 16 residues. CDR3 in DNA: TGTGCCAGCAGCTTATCCCATGAGGGGGGGACCGGGGAGCTGTTTTTT. As protein: CASSLSHEGGTGELFF. Drawing the rest from reference TRBV28 and TRBJ2-2, the complete variable domain is DVKVTQSSRYLVKRTGEKVFLECVQDMDHENMFWYRQDPGLGLRLIYFSYDVKMKEKGDIPEGYSVSREKKERFSLILESASTNQTSMYLCASSLSHEGGTGELFFGEGSRLTVL.

The chain recombines TRBV4-3 with TRBJ2-5; D uncertain. The CDR3 has 13 amino acids. In germline, CDR1 is LGHNA, CDR2 YSLEER. V lost 4 bases to trimming and J lost 2 bases, with 8 bases between them. The CDR3 region has the DNA TGCGCCAGCAGCCGGGATCGTCAAGAGACCCAGTACTTC. Its protein product is CASSRDRQETQYF.

The chain recombines TRBV15 with TRBJ2-1; D unclear. Germline loops: CDR1 LNHNV, CDR2 YYDKDF (reference sequence). Trimming stripped 3 bases from V and 4 bases from J, with 7 bases between. The CDR3 consists of 13 residues. CDR3 nucleotides: TGTGCCACCAGCAGGACGGTGTACAATGAGCAGTTCTTC. It encodes CATSRTVYNEQFF.